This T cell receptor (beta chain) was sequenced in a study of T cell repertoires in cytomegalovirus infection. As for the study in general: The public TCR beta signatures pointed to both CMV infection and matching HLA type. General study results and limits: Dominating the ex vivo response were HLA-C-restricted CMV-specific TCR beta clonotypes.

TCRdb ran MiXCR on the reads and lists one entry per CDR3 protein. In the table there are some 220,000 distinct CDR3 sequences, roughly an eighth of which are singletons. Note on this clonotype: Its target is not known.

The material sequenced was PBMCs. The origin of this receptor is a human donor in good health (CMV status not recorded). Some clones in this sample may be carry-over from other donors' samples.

In nucleotides, the CDR3 is TGTGCCAGCAGTCGAGACGGACCCTACGAGCAGTACTTC. Translating it yields CASSRDGPYEQYF. This sequence joins TRBV2 and TRBJ2-7; D remains unclear. Germline V gene lookup returns CDR1 SNHLY and CDR2 FYNNEI. The CDR3 runs 13 residues. Trimming left V 5 bases short and J 2 bases short, with 10 bases between.